This T cell receptor beta chain is drawn from a study of radiotherapy plus CTLA-4 blockade in lung cancer. Study-level information: Objective responses were seen in 18% of patients, disease control in approximately 29%.

Repertoires were generated with immunoSEQ multiplex PCR, while TCRdb's copy carries only in-frame clones and drops some. In the table there are fewer than 70,000 clones, about 80% of which are singletons. With respect to this clone: What it binds is unknown.

Overall study findings and caveats: After treatment with radiotherapy plus ipilimumab, TCR clones that came from the tumor expanded in blood. Best predicting response, reportedly, were early blood T cell clone dynamics, with interferon-beta.

This CDR3 has 12 amino acids. In germline, CDR1 is MNHNS, CDR2 SASEGT. Trimming stripped 5 bases from V and 6 bases from J, with 11 bases between. Focal radiation and CTLA-4 blockade (ipilimumab) were tested in chemo-refractory metastatic non-small-cell lung cancer patients. The sequencing here drew on peripheral blood, taken from a patient treated with radiotherapy plus ipilimumab. This sequence was found in a human donor with non-small cell lung cancer who had a complete response to radiotherapy plus ipilimumab. The chain has TRBV6-1 and TRBJ2-7; the D is unclear. In DNA form, the CDR3 reads TGTGCCAGCAGTCCTCTATGGGTCGAGCAGTACTTC. This gives the protein CASSPLWVEQYF.